These T cell receptor beta chains were read from a single sample in a study of persistence of HIV-infected CD4 T cells. These receptors' targets are unknown. Sequenced by immunoSEQ multiplex PCR; TCRdb stores in-frame clones only, minus some. Seen here are 50,000 to 65,000 clones, 65% to 75% observed once, and the top ten hold roughly 1.7%. The input for sequencing was CD4+ T cells sorted from PBMCs after roughly 18-hour stimulation, taken from a patient who received antiretroviral therapy. The receptors stem from an adult man with HIV who was CMV-seropositive. Both conserved end residues are part of each CDR3. The D gene is left open where the match is weak. Size is stated for part of the rows, as once, few or many counts, or as a class when the clone is expanded.

TGTGCCAGCAGCTCCGTCCGGCAGCGACAAGAGACCCAGTACTTC	CASSSVRQRQETQYF	TRBJ2-5	15	.	TRBV2	.
TGTGCCAGCAGTTACCCGACAGGGAACGAGCAGTACTTC	CASSYPTGNEQYF	TRBJ2-7	13	many	TRBV6-2/TRBV6-3	TRBD1
TGTGCCAGCAGTGAACGGGGGACAGGGACCTACGAGCAGTACTTC	CASSERGTGTYEQYF	TRBJ2-7	15	.	TRBV6-1	TRBD1
TGTGCCAGCAGTCCCTCGACAGGGAAAGAAAAACTGTTTTTT	CASSPSTGKEKLFF	TRBJ1-4	14	.	TRBV27	TRBD1
TGCGCCAGCAGCTTGGGGCTCCGGACGGACCAAGAGACCCAGTACTTC	CASSLGLRTDQETQYF	TRBJ2-5	16	.	TRBV5-1	.
TGTGCCAGCAGTGTCGCTAGCACTGAAGCTTTCTTT	CASSVASTEAFF	TRBJ1-1	12	few	TRBV2	.
TGCGCCAGCAGCTTCCATGGGGCTTACAATGAGCAGTTCTTC	CASSFHGAYNEQFF	TRBJ2-1	14	.	TRBV5-1	.
TGCGCCAGCAGCTCGCTCGAGGGGTCCGGGGAGCTGTTTTTT	CASSSLEGSGELFF	TRBJ2-2	14	.	TRBV5-1	.
TGTGCCAGCAGCTTTCAGGGGTCCTACGAGCAGTACTTC	CASSFQGSYEQYF	TRBJ2-7	13	.	TRBV5-4	.
TGTGCCAGTAGTATGGTCCCAGGGAGAAGGATAGACGAGCAGTACTTC	CASSMVPGRRIDEQYF	TRBJ2-7	16	few	TRBV19	.
TGTGCCACCCAATCCGGGGGTGGGAACACCGGGGAGCTGTTTTTT	CATQSGGGNTGELFF	TRBJ2-2	15	.	TRBV10-3	.
TGCGCCAGTTCATCCGGGACATCGAACACTGAAGCTTTCTTT	CASSSGTSNTEAFF	TRBJ1-1	14	once	TRBV5-1	.
TGCGCCAGCCGACGGGCGGAAAACTATGGCTACACCTTC	CASRRAENYGYTF	TRBJ1-2	13	.	TRBV5-1	.
TGTGCCAGCAGCCAAGATCAGAGGTTCAATGAGCAGTTCTTC	CASSQDQRFNEQFF	TRBJ2-1	14	.	TRBV4-2	.
TGTGCCAGCAGCTCCCCCAGACAGGGGCAATCACCCCTCCACTTT	CASSSPRQGQSPLHF	TRBJ1-6	15	.	TRBV6-5	TRBD1
TGTGCCAGCAACCCCTCCCCTATCGACACAGATACGCAGTATTTT	CASNPSPIDTDTQYF	TRBJ2-3	15	.	TRBV2	.
TGTGCCAGCAGCGTAGCGCACGGCCGTAGCACAGATACGCAGTATTTT	CASSVAHGRSTDTQYF	TRBJ2-3	16	.	TRBV9	.
TGTGCCAGCACTAGCGGGGGCCCCGGGGAGCTGTTTTTT	CASTSGGPGELFF	TRBJ2-2	13	.	TRBV14	TRBD2
TGTGCCAGCAGCCAAGATAGAGCAGGGGTTGGAAACACCATATATTTT	CASSQDRAGVGNTIYF	TRBJ1-3	16	.	TRBV14	.
TGTGCCAGCTCACCACCGAAGGGACAGGGGGTCACTGAAGCTTTCTTT	CASSPPKGQGVTEAFF	TRBJ1-1	16	.	TRBV18	TRBD1
TGTGCCAGTAGCAGCAGGGTGTTGGATGGAAACACCATATATTTT	CASSSRVLDGNTIYF	TRBJ1-3	15	.	TRBV19	.
TGTGCCAGCAGTCAACAACAGAGAACTGAAGCTTTCTTT	CASSQQQRTEAFF	TRBJ1-1	13	.	TRBV28	.
TGTGCCAGTAGTCCCCGGACAGGGGGAAACTATGGCTACACCTTC	CASSPRTGGNYGYTF	TRBJ1-2	15	.	TRBV19	TRBD1
TGCGCCAGCAACCCTCAGGGGGCTGTCACAGATACGCAGTATTTT	CASNPQGAVTDTQYF	TRBJ2-3	15	once	TRBV5-1	TRBD1
TGTGCCAGCAGCTTGGCGGGGGGGAGAGATGAGCAGTTCTTC	CASSLAGGRDEQFF	TRBJ2-1	14	.	TRBV7-3	TRBD2
TGTGCCAGCAGTTTGGGAGGGGGCGGTACCTACGAGCAGTACTTC	CASSLGGGGTYEQYF	TRBJ2-7	15	.	TRBV27	.
TGTGCCAGTAGTATAGCCCTTGCGAGGAAATCGACTGGAAACACCATATATTTT	CASSIALARKSTGNTIYF	TRBJ1-3	18	.	TRBV19	.
TGTGCCAGCAGTTCGACAGGGGTTGTAGACATTCAGTACTTC	CASSSTGVVDIQYF	TRBJ2-4	14	.	TRBV28	TRBD1
TGTGCCAGCAGTTACTCGAAGCTACAGAATCAGCCCCAGCATTTT	CASSYSKLQNQPQHF	TRBJ1-5	15	.	TRBV6-5	.
TGTGCCAGCAGCCCAAGGCGGGGGGGCTACTATGGCTACACCTTC	CASSPRRGGYYGYTF	TRBJ1-2	15	.	TRBV13	.
TGTGCCAGCTCACCAGCGGGACAGGGGCCTGGAAACACCATATATTTT	CASSPAGQGPGNTIYF	TRBJ1-3	16	many	TRBV18	TRBD1
TGTGCCAGCAGTGAGGAGTCGGAGTACGAGCAGTACTTC	CASSEESEYEQYF	TRBJ2-7	13	.	TRBV2	.
TGTGCCAGCAGCCGTTATCTCTTAAGGCGGACGGATGATCGAGCAACTAATGAAAAACTGTTTTTT	CASSRYLLRRTDDRATNEKLFF	TRBJ1-4	22	.	TRBV4-2	.
TGTGCCACCCTACAGGGGGCGGGCGAAAAACTGTTTTTT	CATLQGAGEKLFF	TRBJ1-4	13	.	TRBV2	TRBD1
TGTGCCAGCCTGGTCTCAGTACGGAACACTGAAGCTTTCTTT	CASLVSVRNTEAFF	TRBJ1-1	14	.	TRBV18	.
TGTGCCAGCAGTAGGGGGGGGGCGGGCACAGATACGCAGTATTTT	CASSRGGAGTDTQYF	TRBJ2-3	15	.	TRBV28	.
TGCGCCAGCAGCCCCAGGGGGGGGAGGACTGAAGCTTTCTTT	CASSPRGGRTEAFF	TRBJ1-1	14	few	TRBV5-1	TRBD1
TGTGCCAGCAGCCTCGGACTAGCGGTGGGCGGGGAGCTGTTTTTT	CASSLGLAVGGELFF	TRBJ2-2	15	.	TRBV4-2	TRBD2
TGTGCCAGCAGTTTAATAGGCTATGGCTACACCTTC	CASSLIGYGYTF	TRBJ1-2	12	.	TRBV28	.
TGTGCCAGCAGCCCGGGGGGTCGAGAGTCACCCCTCCACTTT	CASSPGGRESPLHF	TRBJ1-6	14	.	TRBV7-8	.
TGTGCCAGCAGCTCCTCAGGGACAGGCACGTCCGAGCAGTACTTC	CASSSSGTGTSEQYF	TRBJ2-7	15	.	TRBV7-9	TRBD1
TGTGCCAGCAGCTTTTCGGGGGGCTACGAGCAGTACTTC	CASSFSGGYEQYF	TRBJ2-7	13	once	TRBV5-6	TRBD2
TGCAGCGTAAAGGGGGGGACCATGAACACTGAAGCTTTCTTT	CSVKGGTMNTEAFF	TRBJ1-1	14	medium-sized	TRBV29-1	.
TGTGCCATCAGTGAGCGGGGCACAGACGGTGGCTACACCTTC	CAISERGTDGGYTF	TRBJ1-2	14	.	TRBV10-3	.
TGTGCCAGCAGCTTGGACAGGGATGAAAAACTGTTTTTT	CASSLDRDEKLFF	TRBJ1-4	13	.	TRBV7-9	TRBD1
TGTGCCAGCAGCGTAGCTGGACTTAGAAATCAGCCCCAGCATTTT	CASSVAGLRNQPQHF	TRBJ1-5	15	.	TRBV9	.
TGTGCCACCAGTGATTCAGCCAGAGGGGGTAGCAATCAGCCCCAGCATTTT	CATSDSARGGSNQPQHF	TRBJ1-5	17	once	TRBV24-1	.
TGTGCCAGCCGCCCGGAGGCGCAGACCAATCAGCCCCAGCATTTT	CASRPEAQTNQPQHF	TRBJ1-5	15	few	TRBV2	.
TGTGCCAGCTCACCTATAGCGGGGGCGGCCCCTAGGAATGAGCAGTTCTTC	CASSPIAGAAPRNEQFF	TRBJ2-1	17	once	TRBV18	TRBD2
TGTGCCAGCAGTTGGGTCGACAGGGGACGGCAGTACTTC	CASSWVDRGRQYF	TRBJ2-7	13	.	TRBV6-5	TRBD1